Listed here are 8 T cell receptor beta chains from one sample, sequenced in a study of blood T cell repertoires in COVID-19. The method was immunoSEQ multiplex PCR; TCRdb's version includes in-frame clones alone and lacks a portion of them. This table has 55,000 to 65,000 clones, approximately 87% appearing once. Sequenced material: peripheral blood. The receptors come from a man aged 55 to 70 with active or convalescent COVID-19.

J is TRBJ2-1 and V is TRBV10-3; 9 bases are shared with TRBD2. Looked up from germline, CDR1 is ENHRY and CDR2 is SYGVKD. Trimming cost V 0 bases and J 6 bases; bases outside gene matches: 9. The CDR3 spans 17 residues. The CDR3 DNA reads TGTGCCATCAGTGAGTCGGGTACTAGCGGGTCCCTCAATGAGCAGTTCTTC. Encoded protein: CAISESGTSGSLNEQFF.

The chain carries TRBV30 and TRBJ2-5; 11 nucleotides line up with TRBD2. V shed 2 bases, J shed 6 bases, and the junction held 8 bases outside the gene matches. CDR1 is GTSNPN, CDR2 SVGIG, per germline (reference sequence). CDR3 size: 15 residues. CDR3 bases: TGTGCCTGGAGTAACGGGCTAGCGGGAGGAAAGACCCAGTACTTC. It is translated as CAWSNGLAGGKTQYF.

As DNA, the CDR3 is TGTGCCAGCAGCTCGTTATATACAGGGGCCGAAAAACTGTTTTTT. It codes for CASSSLYTGAEKLFF. The chain carries TRBV5-8 and TRBJ1-4; 7 nucleotides match TRBD1. V lost 3 bases and J lost 8; bases outside the gene matches: 10. CDR3 size: 15 residues. Per the germline V gene, CDR1 is SGHTS and CDR2 is YDEGEE. The full variable domain, with the rest looked up from reference TRBV5-8 and TRBJ1-4, is EAGVTQSPTHLIKTRGQQATLRCSPISGHTSVYWYQQALGLGLQFLLWYDEGEERNRGNFPPRFSGRQFPNYSSELNVNALELEDSALYLCASSSLYTGAEKLFFGSGTQLSVL.

V is TRBV2 and J is TRBJ1-4; tentative D call: TRBD1 (6 bases). CDR1 and CDR2 from the germline V gene are SNHLY and FYNNEI. The CDR3 is 17 residues long. The V and J ends lost 5 bases and 2 bases respectively, with 18 bases between them. The CDR3 DNA reads as TGTGCCAGCAGTTGGTTGGGACACCCATCCACTAATGAAAAACTGTTTTTT. It yields the protein CASSWLGHPSTNEKLFF. The variable domain in full, completed from reference TRBV2 and TRBJ1-4, reads EPEVTQTPSHQVTQMGQEVILRCVPISNHLYFYWYRQILGQKVEFLVSFYNNEISEKSEIFDDQFSVERPDGSNFTLKIRSTKLEDSAMYFCASSWLGHPSTNEKLFFGSGTQLSVL.

This clone was seen once. The V and J genes are TRBV7-8 and TRBJ1-5; 8 nucleotides agree with TRBD1. The V gene end was trimmed by 3 bases and the J gene end by 2 bases; junction bases not matched to a gene: 3. The CDR3 spans 15 residues. Germline values: CDR1 SGHVS, CDR2 FQNEAQ. CDR3 DNA: TGTGCCAGCAGCTTCGACAGGGGAGGCAATCAGCCCCAGCATTTT. Protein sequence: CASSFDRGGNQPQHF.

The chain has TRBV7-6 and TRBJ1-1; D remains ambiguous. V lost 7 bases and J lost 4, with 16 bases in between. The CDR3 has 14 amino acids. Per the germline V gene, CDR1 is SGHVS and CDR2 is FNYEAQ. CDR3 DNA sequence: TGTGCCAGCATCGTTACACCGTCGGGCACTGAAGCTTTCTTT. It yields the protein CASIVTPSGTEAFF.

V is TRBV4-3 and J is TRBJ1-5, with TRBD1 as a possible D gene (6 bases). V gave up 1 base and J gave up 2 bases, with 6 bases separating them. The CDR3 extends over 14 amino acids. Germline assignment: CDR1 LGHNA and CDR2 YSLEER. The CDR3 here is CASSQGQGNQPQHF. CDR3 in DNA: TGCGCCAGCAGCCAAGGACAGGGCAATCAGCCCCAGCATTTT.

This chain connects TRBV10-1 to TRBJ2-5; 8 nucleotides align to TRBD2. The germline CDR1 and CDR2 sequences are WNHNN and SYGVQD (reference sequence). This CDR3 has 16 amino acids. Germline trimming cut 3 bases from V and 1 base from J; bases unmatched to any gene: 7. CDR3 DNA: TGCGCCAGCAGTGACCGGGCGGGAGGACGCCAAGAGACCCAGTACTTC. Translating gives CASSDRAGGRQETQYF.